This is a list of T cell receptor beta chains from one sample in a study of long-term antiretroviral therapy in people with HIV. Libraries were prepared by immunoSEQ multiplex PCR; TCRdb keeps only in-frame clonotypes and omits some of them. The sample contains tens of thousands of clones, around nine tenths of which appear only once. The sample here was unsorted PBMCs, taken 0.6 years after starting antiretroviral therapy. The receptors were gathered from a man aged 55-75 years with HIV. Each CDR3 is given with its conserved first and last residue. A D gene is named only where the DNA matches it firmly. The listing skips clone size in some rows; elsewhere it reads once, few, many or a size class.

V: TRBV7-6
J: TRBJ1-5
size: once
D: -
CDR3: CASPRSIYQPQHF
DNA: TGTGCCAGCCCTAGGAGTATTTATCAGCCCCAGCATTTT

V: TRBV30
J: TRBJ2-3
size: -
D: -
CDR3: CAWSTVRKDTQYF
DNA: TGTGCCTGGAGTACGGTTAGGAAAGATACGCAGTATTTT

V: TRBV4-1
J: TRBJ2-3
size: -
D: TRBD2
CDR3: CASSRQAGRRGGLLTDTQYF
DNA: TGCGCCAGCAGCCGACAAGCGGGGAGAAGGGGAGGTTTGCTCACAGATACGCAGTATTTT

V: TRBV7-2
J: TRBJ1-2
size: -
D: -
CDR3: CASSGWSGRYGYTF
DNA: TGTGCCAGCAGCGGATGGAGCGGTCGGTATGGCTACACCTTC

V: TRBV5-1
J: TRBJ1-1
size: -
D: -
CDR3: CASSLEVTTEAFF
DNA: TGCGCCAGCAGCTTGGAAGTAACTACTGAAGCTTTCTTT

V: TRBV6-6
J: TRBJ2-2
size: -
D: -
CDR3: CASSFSGTQNTGELFF
DNA: TGTGCCAGCAGTTTTTCCGGGACCCAGAACACCGGGGAGCTGTTTTTT

V: TRBV9
J: TRBJ1-3
size: -
D: TRBD1
CDR3: CASSVQGASGNTIYF
DNA: TGTGCCAGCAGCGTACAGGGGGCCTCAGGAAACACCATATATTTT

V: TRBV7-9
J: TRBJ1-2
size: -
D: -
CDR3: CASSLGAAGSYGYTF
DNA: TGTGCCAGCAGCTTAGGCGCGGCCGGGAGCTATGGCTACACCTTC

V: TRBV19
J: TRBJ2-7
size: -
D: TRBD1
CDR3: CASTPRGRGSYEQYF
DNA: TGTGCCAGTACACCAAGGGGGCGCGGATCCTACGAGCAGTACTTC

V: TRBV27
J: TRBJ1-1
size: -
D: TRBD1
CDR3: CASSFTGGRTEAFF
DNA: TGTGCCAGCAGCTTTACAGGGGGGAGGACTGAAGCTTTCTTT

V: TRBV28
J: TRBJ2-4
size: -
D: -
CDR3: CASSLPGDSKNIQYF
DNA: TGTGCCAGCAGTTTACCAGGGGATTCCAAAAACATTCAGTACTTC

V: TRBV5-5
J: TRBJ2-6
size: few
D: -
CDR3: CASSWSSGANVLTF
DNA: TGTGCCAGCAGCTGGAGCTCTGGGGCCAACGTCCTGACTTTC

V: TRBV7-6
J: TRBJ2-3
size: -
D: TRBD2
CDR3: CASSLGLAGSDTQYF
DNA: TGTGCCAGCAGCTTGGGACTAGCGGGCTCGGATACGCAGTATTTT

V: TRBV19
J: TRBJ2-7
size: -
D: TRBD1
CDR3: CASLVEEGQGAEQYF
DNA: TGTGCCAGCCTCGTGGAGGAGGGACAGGGTGCCGAGCAGTACTTC

V: TRBV30
J: TRBJ2-3
size: -
D: -
CDR3: CAWSVGSVRTDTQYF
DNA: TGTGCCTGGAGTGTAGGGTCAGTTAGAACAGATACGCAGTATTTT

V: TRBV15
J: TRBJ1-3
size: -
D: TRBD1
CDR3: CATSRTGNSGNTIYF
DNA: TGTGCCACCAGCAGGACAGGGAACTCTGGAAACACCATATATTTT

V: TRBV19
J: TRBJ1-5
size: once
D: -
CDR3: CASSGAGQYQPQHF
DNA: TGTGCCAGTTCGGGGGCAGGGCAATATCAGCCCCAGCATTTT

V: TRBV2
J: TRBJ1-6
size: few
D: TRBD1
CDR3: CASRGQGNVALHF
DNA: TGTGCCAGCCGGGGACAGGGTAATGTGGCCCTCCACTTT

V: TRBV7-2
J: TRBJ2-1
size: -
D: TRBD1
CDR3: CASSSRGQPFREQFF
DNA: TGTGCCAGCAGCTCTAGGGGGCAGCCGTTTAGGGAGCAGTTCTTC

V: TRBV5-5
J: TRBJ1-1
size: -
D: -
CDR3: CASSLAGDTEAFF
DNA: TGTGCCAGCAGCTTGGCCGGGGACACTGAAGCTTTCTTT

V: TRBV5-4
J: TRBJ2-7
size: few
D: -
CDR3: CASSLDYSYEQYF
DNA: TGTGCCAGCAGCCTGGACTACTCCTACGAGCAGTACTTC

V: TRBV19
J: TRBJ2-7
size: -
D: TRBD1
CDR3: CASSLQGKLGEQYF
DNA: TGTGCCAGTAGTCTACAGGGGAAATTAGGCGAGCAGTACTTC

V: TRBV5-6
J: TRBJ2-7
size: few
D: -
CDR3: CASSLDPGNYEQYF
DNA: TGTGCCAGCAGCTTGGACCCGGGGAACTACGAGCAGTACTTC

V: TRBV6-5
J: TRBJ1-1
size: -
D: -
CDR3: CASSPRLVGNTEAFF
DNA: TGTGCCAGCAGCCCCCGGCTAGTGGGGAACACTGAAGCTTTCTTT

V: TRBV7-9
J: TRBJ1-5
size: -
D: TRBD1
CDR3: CASSLGGTTGAANQPQHF
DNA: TGTGCCAGCAGCTTAGGGGGGACGACAGGGGCGGCCAATCAGCCCCAGCATTTT

V: TRBV7-3
J: TRBJ2-2
size: -
D: TRBD2
CDR3: CASSSTSGSTTGELFF
DNA: TGTGCCAGCAGCTCGACTAGCGGGAGCACCACCGGGGAGCTGTTTTTT

V: TRBV5-1
J: TRBJ1-2
size: -
D: -
CDR3: CASSLEGDYGYTF
DNA: TGCGCCAGCAGCTTGGAGGGAGACTATGGCTACACCTTC

V: TRBV29-1
J: TRBJ2-3
size: -
D: -
CDR3: CSVGGAPTDTQYF
DNA: TGCAGCGTTGGGGGGGCCCCCACAGATACGCAGTATTTT

V: TRBV29-1
J: TRBJ1-1
size: -
D: -
CDR3: CSVGGGRVEAFF
DNA: TGCAGCGTTGGAGGAGGGAGGGTTGAAGCTTTCTTT

V: TRBV9
J: TRBJ2-7
size: -
D: TRBD1
CDR3: CASSVVPGGLREQYF
DNA: TGTGCCAGCAGCGTCGTGCCAGGGGGATTAAGGGAGCAGTACTTC

V: TRBV6-6
J: TRBJ2-3
size: -
D: TRBD2
CDR3: CASSPPGGDTQYF
DNA: TGTGCCAGCAGCCCTCCGGGAGGAGATACGCAGTATTTT

V: TRBV13
J: TRBJ2-7
size: once
D: -
CDR3: CASSLRQGAYEQYF
DNA: TGTGCCAGCAGCTTGAGGCAGGGAGCCTACGAGCAGTACTTC

V: TRBV5-1
J: TRBJ1-1
size: -
D: -
CDR3: CASSLGGNPEAFF
DNA: TGCGCCAGCAGCTTGGGCGGGAACCCTGAAGCTTTCTTT

V: TRBV11-2
J: TRBJ1-1
size: -
D: -
CDR3: CASSRTGGLGDTEAFF
DNA: TGTGCCAGCAGCCGTACGGGGGGGCTGGGAGACACTGAAGCTTTCTTT

V: TRBV7-2
J: TRBJ1-2
size: -
D: TRBD1
CDR3: CASKLRDRGSPSYGYTF
DNA: TGTGCCAGCAAGCTCCGGGACAGGGGGTCCCCCAGCTATGGCTACACCTTC

V: TRBV29-1
J: TRBJ2-3
size: -
D: -
CDR3: CSVEGLAKKGGTDTQYF
DNA: TGCAGCGTCGAGGGGCTAGCAAAAAAGGGCGGCACAGATACGCAGTATTTT

V: TRBV11-2
J: TRBJ1-1
size: -
D: -
CDR3: CASSLGKRTEAFF
DNA: TGTGCCAGCAGCTTGGGGAAGCGCACTGAAGCTTTCTTT

V: TRBV11-2
J: TRBJ2-3
size: -
D: TRBD2
CDR3: CASSSPRLAGTQYF
DNA: TGTGCCAGCAGCTCGCCCCGACTAGCGGGGACGCAGTATTTT

V: TRBV28
J: TRBJ2-7
size: -
D: -
CDR3: CASARPGVYYEQYF
DNA: TGTGCCAGCGCGCGACCGGGGGTATACTACGAGCAGTACTTC

V: TRBV2
J: TRBJ2-7
size: few
D: -
CDR3: CASSEADPYEQYF
DNA: TGTGCCAGCAGTGAAGCAGATCCCTACGAGCAGTACTTC